This T cell receptor (beta chain) was captured by sequencing in a study of blood T cell repertoires in COVID-19. Across the study: There were acute and convalescent COVID-19 samples, and they came from the United States, Italy and Spain.

Assay used: immunoSEQ multiplex PCR; TCRdb lists only in-frame clones, some missing. The sample yields a few hundred thousand clones, about 87% seen once. Recovered status in Cohort 3 required two negative PCRs, clearance, or symptom resolution. V was pared by 5 bases and J by 0 bases, with 13 bases between. CDR1 SGHAT and CDR2 FQNNGV come from the germline V gene. The CDR3 is made up of 15 amino acids. Sequencing was performed on PBMCs or T cells enriched from blood (not recorded which). The source of this sequence is a woman in her forties or fifties who had recovered from COVID-19. The chain is built from TRBV11-2 and TRBJ1-1; D perhaps matches TRBD1 (6 bases). The DNA of the CDR3 is TGTGCCAGCAGCGCGGGGGACACCTTGAACACTGAAGCTTTCTTT. Its translation: CASSAGDTLNTEAFF. Complete variable domain (other parts from reference TRBV11-2 and TRBJ1-1): EAGVAQSPRYKIIEKRQSVAFWCNPISGHATLYWYQQILGQGPKLLIQFQNNGVVDDSQLPKDRFSAERLKGVDSTLKIQPAKLEDSAVYLCASSAGDTLNTEAFFGQGTRLTVV.